This T cell receptor (beta chain) came from a study of PD-1 blockade in classical Hodgkin lymphoma. General observations from the study: The baseline diversity of complete responders showed similarity to that of newly diagnosed patients.

Concerning this clone itself: Antigen specificity is unknown.

Repertoires were generated with immunoSEQ multiplex PCR, while TCRdb's copy carries only in-frame clones and drops some. The top ten hold about 9.3% of the sample, which has some 150,000 clones, around 73% seen once. In every patient, relapse followed autologous stem cell transplantation, while exposure to brentuximab vedotin differed. This clonotype was obtained from a human donor with classical Hodgkin lymphoma. The source was peripheral blood mononuclear cells (PBMCs), collected before the second cycle of nivolumab.

As DNA, the CDR3 is TGTGCCAGCTCACCACTTACAGAAGACACTGAAGCTTTCTTT. It translates to CASSPLTEDTEAFF. The chain carries TRBV18 and TRBJ1-1; unclear D gene. There are 14 residues in the CDR3. Trimming pared 1 base from V and 3 bases from J, leaving 9 bases between. Germline assignment: CDR1 KGHSH and CDR2 LQKENI.